The 20 T cell receptor beta chains listed next were all sequenced from one sample in a study of blood T cell repertoires in COVID-19. Clones were read by immunoSEQ multiplex PCR, and TCRdb kept only the in-frame ones, dropping some. The data contain around 190,000 clones, approximately 80% of them singletons. Input material: peripheral blood. The receptors were sampled from a human donor in a cohort sampled during active COVID-19.

V usage is TRBV28 and J usage is TRBJ2-1; TRBD2 agrees at 9 bases. Germline CDR1 reads MDHEN; CDR2 reads SYDVKM. There are 17 residues in the CDR3. V shed 7 bases and J 3 bases; nucleotides not matched to a gene: 13. The CDR3 region is CASMGPSGMPNYNEQFF. The CDR3, as DNA: TGTGCCAGCATGGGTCCTAGCGGGATGCCTAACTACAATGAGCAGTTCTTC.

The CDR3 nucleotides are TGTGCCGGGACCGGGGGGGTTGAGCAGTTCTTC. It codes for CAGTGGVEQFF. The chain is built from TRBV2 and TRBJ2-1; TRBD2 matches 8 bases. The CDR3 runs to 11 residues. V was pared by 11 bases and J by 9 bases, with 6 bases of the junction left unmatched. CDR1 and CDR2 from the germline V gene are SNHLY and FYNNEI.

A single count supports this clone. This chain links TRBV12-3 or TRBV12-4 with TRBJ1-5; D remains ambiguous. The CDR3 is made up of 13 amino acids. Trimming took 9 bases from V and 4 from J, leaving 13 bases between them. DNA of the CDR3: TGTGCCAGTGTAAGAGGTGCTAATCAGCCCCAGCATTTT. Its translation is CASVRGANQPQHF.

This sequence joins TRBV7-9 and TRBJ1-2; tentatively, D is TRBD1 (6 bases). The CDR3 spans 14 residues. Germline CDR1 and CDR2: SEHNR and FQNEAQ (reference sequence). V shed 7 bases and J shed 6 bases, with 18 bases lying between them. The CDR3 spells CASTLQQGKDGYTF. CDR3 bases: TGTGCCAGCACCCTCCAACAGGGAAAGGATGGCTACACCTTC.

The chain employs TRBV28 and TRBJ2-2; 7 bases line up with TRBD2. The CDR3 spans 16 residues. V lost 6 bases and J lost 5; bases outside the gene matches: 12. CDR1 MDHEN and CDR2 SYDVKM come from the germline V gene. CDR3 in DNA: TGTGCCAGCAGCGGGCTATGGGCTAGCGGTACCGGGGAGCTGTTTTTT. Encoded protein: CASSGLWASGTGELFF.

The CDR3 region is CASSPRQDHTEAFF. The CDR3 DNA sequence: TGTGCCAGCAGCCCAAGACAGGATCACACTGAAGCTTTCTTT. This chain joins TRBV7-2 and TRBJ1-1; D perhaps matches TRBD1 (6 bases). This CDR3 spans 14 amino acids. V was pared by 5 bases and J by 3 bases, with 13 bases between. Germline V gives CDR1 SGHTA, CDR2 FQGNSA.

The V gene is TRBV18, the J gene TRBJ2-1; possible D gene TRBD2, 6 bases. The germline V and J ends were trimmed by 5 bases and 0 bases, with 11 bases remaining between them. Looked up from germline, CDR1 is KGHSH and CDR2 is LQKENI. This CDR3 comprises 15 residues. CDR3 region: CASSKGGASYNEQFF. CDR3 sequence (DNA): TGTGCCAGCTCAAAAGGCGGGGCCTCCTACAATGAGCAGTTCTTC.

The V gene is TRBV28, the J gene TRBJ1-1; tentative D call: TRBD1 (5 bases). The CDR3 extends over 15 amino acids. CDR1 and CDR2 (germline): MDHEN, SYDVKM. V was clipped by 4 bases and J by 3 bases, with 15 bases between them. CDR3 residues: CASSSWGGGDTEAFF. The CDR3 DNA reads as TGTGCCAGCAGTTCTTGGGGCGGAGGGGACACTGAAGCTTTCTTT.

This clone was seen a few times. V gene TRBV13 combines with J gene TRBJ2-7, with D maybe TRBD2 (5 bases). The ends were cut back, 5 bases at V and 5 bases at J, with 13 bases in the middle. The CDR3 is 13 amino acids. CDR1 is PRHDT, CDR2 FYEKMQ, per germline (reference sequence). CDR3 sequence (DNA): TGTGCCAGCAGCCCCAGTGCGGGCGACGAGCAGTACTTC. The encoded protein is CASSPSAGDEQYF. Full variable domain (outside the CDR3, taken from reference TRBV13 and TRBJ2-7): AAGVIQSPRHLIKEKRETATLKCYPIPRHDTVYWYQQGPGQDPQFLISFYEKMQSDKGSIPDRFSAQQFSDYHSELNMSSLELGDSALYFCASSPSAGDEQYFGPGTRLTVT.

The chain employs TRBV11-2 and TRBJ2-6; 10 bases map to TRBD2. Looked up from germline, CDR1 is SGHAT and CDR2 is FQNNGV. V was pared by 1 base and J by 2 bases, with 8 bases of the junction left unmatched. The CDR3 extends over 19 amino acids. The CDR3 DNA sequence: TGTGCCAGCAGCTTAGTTGGGGCTAGCGGGAGCCCTGGGGCCAACGTCCTGACTTTC. Translating it yields CASSLVGASGSPGANVLTF.

V gene TRBV5-1 combines with J gene TRBJ2-5; tentative D call: TRBD1 (6 bases). The CDR3 contains 15 residues. The germline V gene encodes CDR1 SGHRS and CDR2 YFSETQ. Trimming removed 7 bases from V and 5 bases from J, with 21 bases in between. The CDR3: CASGTGIVGWETQYF. The CDR3 region has the DNA TGCGCCAGCGGCACAGGGATAGTGGGGTGGGAGACCCAGTACTTC.

This chain joins TRBV30 and TRBJ2-7; no reliable D call. CDR1 is GTSNPN, CDR2 SVGIG, per germline (reference sequence). The CDR3 sequence is 13 residues long. Trimming shortened V by 4 bases and J by 1 base, and 11 bases separated the two germline ends. The CDR3 nucleotides are TGTGCCTGGACTAAGACTGGGTCCTACGAGCAGTACTTC. Protein: CAWTKTGSYEQYF.

This clone was detected only once. The V call is TRBV5-6, the J call TRBJ1-3; possibly TRBD1 for D (6 bases). The CDR3 sequence is 14 residues long. V lost 5 bases to trimming and J lost 4 bases, with 13 bases between them. Germline V CDR1 and CDR2: SGHDT, YYEEEE. The CDR3 here is CASRGRDTGNTIYF. CDR3 bases: TGTGCCAGCAGGGGACGGGACACCGGAAACACCATATATTTT.

The chain carries TRBV7-6 and TRBJ2-2; 8 bases match TRBD1. CDR1 is SGHVS and CDR2 is FNYEAQ in the germline V gene. Trimming took 3 bases from V and 2 from J; bases not matched to a gene: 8. CDR3 length: 17 amino acids. Here the CDR3 reads CASSLGGTGPNTGELFF. The CDR3 DNA is TGTGCCAGCAGCTTGGGTGGGACAGGCCCTAACACCGGGGAGCTGTTTTTT.

The chain joins TRBV6-5 to TRBJ2-3, with D possibly being TRBD1 (6 bases). The CDR3 covers 14 residues. The germline CDR1 and CDR2 sequences are MNHEY and SVGAGI. Trimming left V 4 bases short and J 2 bases short, with 10 bases between. CDR3 DNA: TGTGCCAGCAGTTTAGGGGGAGCCACAGATACGCAGTATTTT. Protein sequence: CASSLGGATDTQYF.

CDR3 in amino acids: CASSSITMGTGGETQYF. The CDR3 DNA reads TGTGCCAGCAGTTCAATCACGATGGGGACAGGCGGGGAGACCCAGTACTTC. The chain is built from TRBV28 and TRBJ2-5; 8 bases map to TRBD1. V trimming: 4 bases; J trimming: 5 bases; junction bases outside the gene matches: 15. This CDR3 contains 17 residues. Germline V gene sequence: CDR1 MDHEN, CDR2 SYDVKM.

For the CDR3, the DNA is TGTGCCAGCAGCCGAACTGCAGGGGACGAGCAGTACTTC. Its protein product is CASSRTAGDEQYF. This chain uses TRBV3-1 (or the pseudogene TRBV3-2) with TRBJ2-7, with a weak D call TRBD1 (6 bases). Germline CDR1 is LGHDT and CDR2 is YNNKEL (reference sequence). This CDR3 has 13 residues. Trimming took 4 bases from V and 5 from J, leaving 12 bases between them.

The rearrangement links TRBV7-2 to TRBJ2-5; a weak D match, TRBD2 (5 bases). The CDR3 contains 15 residues. The germline V gene has CDR1 SGHTA and CDR2 FQGNSA. V lost 7 bases to trimming and J lost 4 bases, with 19 bases between them. CDR3 in amino acids: CASTDFGFEGETQYF. In nucleotides, the CDR3 is TGTGCCAGCACCGACTTCGGGTTTGAGGGAGAGACCCAGTACTTC. Combining the CDR3 with reference TRBV7-2 and TRBJ2-5 gives the whole variable domain GAGVSQSPSNKVTEKGKDVELRCDPISGHTALYWYRQSLGQGLEFLIYFQGNSAPDKSGLPSDRFSAERTGGSVSTLTIQRTQQEDSAVYLCASTDFGFEGETQYFGPGTRLLVL.

The rearrangement uses TRBV6-5 and TRBJ1-5; 7 bases agree with TRBD1. Germline CDR1 and CDR2: MNHEY and SVGAGI. This CDR3 is 15 amino acids long. V dropped 4 bases and J dropped 6; count of bases not matched to a gene: 9. The CDR3: CASSSPRQGGQPQHF. The CDR3 DNA sequence: TGTGCCAGCAGTTCCCCCAGACAGGGAGGTCAGCCCCAGCATTTT.

In its sample, this clone was seen once. V gene TRBV11-1 combines with J gene TRBJ2-1; 8 bases fit TRBD2. There are 13 residues in the CDR3. CDR1 is SGHAT, CDR2 FQDESV, per germline (reference sequence). V shed 2 bases and J 6 bases; nucleotides not matched to a gene: 0. In DNA, the CDR3 is TGTGCCAGCAGCTTAAGCGGGAGCAATGAGCAGTTCTTC. As protein: CASSLSGSNEQFF.